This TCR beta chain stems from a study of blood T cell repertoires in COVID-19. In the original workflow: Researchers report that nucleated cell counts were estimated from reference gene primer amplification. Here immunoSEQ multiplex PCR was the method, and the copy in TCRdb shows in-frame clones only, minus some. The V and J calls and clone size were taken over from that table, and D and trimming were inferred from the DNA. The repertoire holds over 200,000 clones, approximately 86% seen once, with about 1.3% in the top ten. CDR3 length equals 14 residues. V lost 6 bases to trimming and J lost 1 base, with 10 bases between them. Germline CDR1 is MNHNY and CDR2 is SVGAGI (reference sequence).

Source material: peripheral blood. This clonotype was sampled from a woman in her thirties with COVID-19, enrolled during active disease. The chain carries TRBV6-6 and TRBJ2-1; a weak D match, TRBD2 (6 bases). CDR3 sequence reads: CASSPGGSYNEQFF. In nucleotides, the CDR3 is TGTGCCAGCAGCCCCGGGGGTTCCTACAATGAGCAGTTCTTC.